This passage covers 5 T cell receptor beta chains from one sample sequenced in a study of T cell clonality in common variable immunodeficiency. TCRdb's copy holds only in-frame clones and misses some; the assay was immunoSEQ multiplex PCR. The profile covers tens of thousands of clones, none occurring a single time. Input material: peripheral blood mononuclear cells. These receptors were taken from a person aged 18 to 75 in good health.

This clone was observed many times. An end of the junction does not agree with germline; a read error may underlie this. The DNA read from the CDR3 is TGTGCCAGTCGTATAACCGGGACAGTCAATGAAAAA. Its protein product is CASRITGTVNEK. Given in full, the CDR3 is CASRITGTVNEKLFF. The chain employs TRBV19 and TRBJ1-4, with 7 positions matching TRBD1. The read stops 3 residues short of the end of the CDR3; the missing end is completed from the germline J gene. CDR1 is LNHDA and CDR2 is SQIVND in the germline V gene (reference sequence). This CDR3 region has 15 residues.

This clone was observed at least ten times. The CDR3 end lies 3 residues beyond the end of the read and is filled in from the germline J gene. The chain joins TRBV6-1 to TRBJ2-3; the D call may be TRBD1 or TRBD2 (5 bases each). This CDR3 spans 19 amino acids. The ends were cut back, 0 bases at V and 0 bases at J, with 19 bases in the middle. The V gene's germline CDR1 is MNHNS and CDR2 SASEGT. CDR3 protein: CASSEALPRGGTSTDTQYF. The sequenced part of the CDR3 DNA is TGTGCCAGCAGTGAAGCGCTCCCGAGGGGCGGAACAAGCACAGATACG.

This clone was observed many times. The observed sequence ends 3 residues before the CDR3 terminus, with the missing tail filled in from the germline J gene. The chain employs TRBV6-1 and TRBJ1-3, with D perhaps matching TRBD1 (5 bases). V was clipped by 4 bases and J by 0 bases, with 10 bases between them. The CDR3 extends over 15 amino acids. CDR1 is MNHNS, CDR2 SASEGT, per germline. This chain's CDR3 is CASSADIRSGNTIYF. The part of the CDR3 DNA that was read is TGTGCCAGCAGTGCGGACATCCGCTCTGGAAACACC.

This clone rates as medium-sized. Coverage ceases 3 residues before the CDR3 finishes, and the germline J gene fills in the end. The V call is TRBV6-4, the J call TRBJ2-1; the match to TRBD2 covers 7 bases. Trimming removed 1 base from V and 6 bases from J; junction bases left unmatched: 9. Germline lookup yields CDR1 MRHNA and CDR2 SNTAGT. The CDR3 is 16 residues long. The sequenced part of the CDR3 DNA is TGTGCCAGCAGTGACTTGGCTAGCGGAGCTTCCAATGAG. Protein sequence: CASSDLASGASNE. The CDR3 reads in full as CASSDLASGASNEQFF.

This clone was seen at least ten times. From the germline J gene comes the end of the CDR3, since the read stops 3 residues before it. V and J are TRBV6-2 or TRBV6-3 and TRBJ1-2, with a possible D match to TRBD1 (6 bases). Germline values: CDR1 MNHEY, CDR2 SVGEGT. This CDR3 comprises 13 residues. V was trimmed by 7 bases and J by 4 bases, leaving 13 bases between them. The DNA read from the CDR3 is TGTGCCAGCACGACAGGAGGGGGCTATGGC. As protein: CASTTGGGYG. The whole CDR3 region reads CASTTGGGYGYTF.